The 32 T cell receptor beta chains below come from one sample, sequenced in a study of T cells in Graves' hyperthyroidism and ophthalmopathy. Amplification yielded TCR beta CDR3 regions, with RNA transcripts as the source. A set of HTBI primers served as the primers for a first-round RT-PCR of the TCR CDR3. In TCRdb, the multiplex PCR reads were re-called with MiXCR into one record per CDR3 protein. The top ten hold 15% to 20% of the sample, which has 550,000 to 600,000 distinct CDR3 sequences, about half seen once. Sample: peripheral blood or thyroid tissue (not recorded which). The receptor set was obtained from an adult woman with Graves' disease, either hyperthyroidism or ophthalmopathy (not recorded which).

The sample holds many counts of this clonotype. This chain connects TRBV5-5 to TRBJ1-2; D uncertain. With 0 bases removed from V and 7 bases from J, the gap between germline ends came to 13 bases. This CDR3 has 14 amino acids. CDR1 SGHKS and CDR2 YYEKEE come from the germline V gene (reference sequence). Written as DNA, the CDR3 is TGTGCCAGCAGCTTGGGCCCCGGGCTCCTTGGCTACACCTTC. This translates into CASSLGPGLLGYTF.

CDR3: CSAFTQGYEQYF. CDR3 nucleotides: TGCAGTGCTTTTACACAGGGGTATGAGCAGTACTTC. The V and J genes are TRBV20-1 and TRBJ2-7; 7 nucleotides match TRBD1. Germline CDR1 reads DFQATT; CDR2 reads SNEGSKA (reference sequence). There are 12 residues in the CDR3. V was pared by 5 bases and J by 7 bases, with 8 bases of the junction left unmatched.

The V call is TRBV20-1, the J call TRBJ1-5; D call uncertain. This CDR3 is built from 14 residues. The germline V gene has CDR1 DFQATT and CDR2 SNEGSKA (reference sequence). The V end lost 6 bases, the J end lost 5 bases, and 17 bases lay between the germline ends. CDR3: CSASSEASYQPQHF. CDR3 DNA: TGCAGTGCCAGCAGTGAAGCGTCATATCAGCCCCAGCATTTT.

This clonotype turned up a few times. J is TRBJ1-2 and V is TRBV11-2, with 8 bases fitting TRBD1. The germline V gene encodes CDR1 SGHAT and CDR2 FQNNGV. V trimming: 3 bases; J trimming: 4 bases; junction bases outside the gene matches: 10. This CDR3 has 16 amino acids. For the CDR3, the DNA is TGTGCCAGCAGCTTCCGGACAGGGAATATCGGCTATGGCTACACCTTC. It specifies CASSFRTGNIGYGYTF.

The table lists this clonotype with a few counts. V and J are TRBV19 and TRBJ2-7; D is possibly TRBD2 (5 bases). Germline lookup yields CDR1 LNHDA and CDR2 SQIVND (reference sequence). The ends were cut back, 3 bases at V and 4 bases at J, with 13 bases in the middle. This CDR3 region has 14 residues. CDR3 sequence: CASSIVGWEYEQYF. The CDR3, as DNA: TGTGCCAGTAGTATCGTAGGGTGGGAGTACGAGCAGTACTTC.

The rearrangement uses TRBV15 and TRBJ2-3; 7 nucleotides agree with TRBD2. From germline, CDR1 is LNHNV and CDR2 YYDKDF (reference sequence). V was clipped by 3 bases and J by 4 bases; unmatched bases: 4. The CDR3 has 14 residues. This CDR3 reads CATSSVGGADTQYF. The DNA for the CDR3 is TGTGCCACCAGCAGTGTGGGAGGGGCAGATACGCAGTATTTT.

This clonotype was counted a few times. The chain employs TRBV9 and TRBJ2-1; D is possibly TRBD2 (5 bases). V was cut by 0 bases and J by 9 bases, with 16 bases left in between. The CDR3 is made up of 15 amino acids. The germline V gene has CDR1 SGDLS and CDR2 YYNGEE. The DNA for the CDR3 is TGTGCCAGCAGCGTAGCCCTCGGGGTAGCTGGTGAGCAGTTCTTC. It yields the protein CASSVALGVAGEQFF.

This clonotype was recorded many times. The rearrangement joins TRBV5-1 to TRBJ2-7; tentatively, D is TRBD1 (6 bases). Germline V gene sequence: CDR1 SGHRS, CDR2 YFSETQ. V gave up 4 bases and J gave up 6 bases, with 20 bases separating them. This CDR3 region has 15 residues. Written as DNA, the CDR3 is TGCGCCAGCAGCCCCTTTATACAGGGAACTGGCGAGCAGTACTTC. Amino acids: CASSPFIQGTGEQYF.

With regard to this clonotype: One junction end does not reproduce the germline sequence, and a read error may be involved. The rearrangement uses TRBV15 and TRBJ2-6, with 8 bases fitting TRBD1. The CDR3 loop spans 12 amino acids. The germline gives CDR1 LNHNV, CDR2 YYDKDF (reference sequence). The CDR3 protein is CATSRDQGAMSF. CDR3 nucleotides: TGTGCCACCAGCAGAGATCAGGGGGCGATGTCTTTC.

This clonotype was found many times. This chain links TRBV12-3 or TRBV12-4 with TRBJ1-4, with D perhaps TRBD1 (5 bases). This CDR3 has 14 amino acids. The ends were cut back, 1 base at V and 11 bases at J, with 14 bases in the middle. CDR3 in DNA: TGTGCCAGCAGTTTAGGGACCCCAGGGAGGAAACTGTTTTTT. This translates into CASSLGTPGRKLFF.

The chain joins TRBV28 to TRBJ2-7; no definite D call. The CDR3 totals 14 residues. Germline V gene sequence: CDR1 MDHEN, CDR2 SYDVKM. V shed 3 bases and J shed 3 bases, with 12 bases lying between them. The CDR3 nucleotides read TGTGCCAGCAGTTTTCTTGGTCAGTGCTACGAGCAGTACTTC. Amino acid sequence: CASSFLGQCYEQYF.

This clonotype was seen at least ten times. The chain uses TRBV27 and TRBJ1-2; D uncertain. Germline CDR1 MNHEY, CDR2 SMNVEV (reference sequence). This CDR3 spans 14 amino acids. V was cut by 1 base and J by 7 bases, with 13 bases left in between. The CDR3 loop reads CASSLWGRGGGYTF. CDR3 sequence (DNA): TGTGCCAGCAGTTTATGGGGTCGTGGAGGTGGCTACACCTTC.

Here the CDR3 DNA reads TGTGCCAGCAGTCGTACTACAGGGCAGCAAGAGACCCAGTACTTC. It translates to CASSRTTGQQETQYF. This sequence joins TRBV2 and TRBJ2-5; tentatively, D is TRBD1 (6 bases). Trimming stripped 5 bases from V and 2 bases from J, with 15 bases between. This CDR3 is 15 amino acids long. CDR1 SNHLY and CDR2 FYNNEI come from the germline V gene.

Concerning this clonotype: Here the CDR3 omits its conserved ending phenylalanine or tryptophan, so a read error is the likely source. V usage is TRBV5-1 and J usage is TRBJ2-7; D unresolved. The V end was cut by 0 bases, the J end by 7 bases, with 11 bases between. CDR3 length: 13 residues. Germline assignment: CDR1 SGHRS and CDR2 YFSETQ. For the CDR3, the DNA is TGCGCCAGCAGCTTGGGTGGGATCGAAGAGCAGTACCTC. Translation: CASSLGGIEEQYL.

In DNA form, the CDR3 reads TGCGCCAGCAGCTCCCGCCCCAGGGGGAAGTCCGGGGATAACTATGGCTACACCTTC. Its translation is CASSSRPRGKSGDNYGYTF. The V and J genes are TRBV5-1 and TRBJ1-2; 7 bases map to TRBD1. Germline loops: CDR1 SGHRS, CDR2 YFSETQ. With 3 bases clipped from V and 1 base from J, the junction kept 18 bases outside the gene matches. CDR3 size: 19 residues.

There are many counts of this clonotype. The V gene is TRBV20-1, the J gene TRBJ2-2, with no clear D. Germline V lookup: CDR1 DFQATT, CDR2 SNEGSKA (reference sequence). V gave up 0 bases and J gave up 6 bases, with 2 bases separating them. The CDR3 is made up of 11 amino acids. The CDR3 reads CSARDAGELFF. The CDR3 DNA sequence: TGCAGTGCTAGAGATGCCGGGGAGCTGTTTTTT.

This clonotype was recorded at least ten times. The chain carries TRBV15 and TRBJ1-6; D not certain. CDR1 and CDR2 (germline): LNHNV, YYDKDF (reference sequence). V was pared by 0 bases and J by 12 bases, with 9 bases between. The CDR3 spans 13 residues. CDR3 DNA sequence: TGTGCCACCAGCAGAGATCCCCGGTTACCCCTCCACTTT. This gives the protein CATSRDPRLPLHF.

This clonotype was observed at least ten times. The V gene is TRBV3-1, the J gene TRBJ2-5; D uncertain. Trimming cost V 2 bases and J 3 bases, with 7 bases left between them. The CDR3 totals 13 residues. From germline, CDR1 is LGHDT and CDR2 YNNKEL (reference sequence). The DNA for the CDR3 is TGTGCCAGCAGCCAACAAGTTGAAGAGACCCAGTACTTC. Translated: CASSQQVEETQYF.

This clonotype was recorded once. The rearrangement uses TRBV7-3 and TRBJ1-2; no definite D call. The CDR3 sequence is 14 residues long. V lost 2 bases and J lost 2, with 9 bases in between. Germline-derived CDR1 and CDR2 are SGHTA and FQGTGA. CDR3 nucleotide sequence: TGTGCCAGCAGCTTAGACGGCAAAAACTATGGCTACACCTTC. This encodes CASSLDGKNYGYTF.

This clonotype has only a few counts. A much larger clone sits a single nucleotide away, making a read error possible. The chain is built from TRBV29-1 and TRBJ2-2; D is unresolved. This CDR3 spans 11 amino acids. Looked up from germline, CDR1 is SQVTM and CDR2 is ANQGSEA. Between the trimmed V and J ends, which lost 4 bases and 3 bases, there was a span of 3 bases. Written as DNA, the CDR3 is TGCAGCGTTGTAGACACCGGGGAGCTGTTTTTT. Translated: CSVVDTGELFF.

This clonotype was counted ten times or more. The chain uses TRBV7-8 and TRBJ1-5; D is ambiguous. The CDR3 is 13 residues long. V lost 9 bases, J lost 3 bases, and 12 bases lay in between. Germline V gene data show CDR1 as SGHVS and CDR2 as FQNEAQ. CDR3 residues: CARGNPPNQPQHF. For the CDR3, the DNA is TGTGCCAGAGGGAACCCCCCCAATCAGCCCCAGCATTTT.

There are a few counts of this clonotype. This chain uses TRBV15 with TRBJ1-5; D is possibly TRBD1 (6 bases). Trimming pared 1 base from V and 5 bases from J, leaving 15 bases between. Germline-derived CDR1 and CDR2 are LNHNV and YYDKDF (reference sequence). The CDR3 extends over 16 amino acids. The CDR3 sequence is CATSRASGTRDQPQHF. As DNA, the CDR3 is TGTGCCACCAGCAGAGCATCCGGGACACGGGATCAGCCCCAGCATTTT.

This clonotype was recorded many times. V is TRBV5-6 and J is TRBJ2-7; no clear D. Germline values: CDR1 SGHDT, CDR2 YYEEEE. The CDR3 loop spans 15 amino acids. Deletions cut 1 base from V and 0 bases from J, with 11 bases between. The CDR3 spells CASSLYERSSYEQYF. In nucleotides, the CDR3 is TGTGCCAGCAGCTTGTATGAGCGCAGCTCCTACGAGCAGTACTTC.

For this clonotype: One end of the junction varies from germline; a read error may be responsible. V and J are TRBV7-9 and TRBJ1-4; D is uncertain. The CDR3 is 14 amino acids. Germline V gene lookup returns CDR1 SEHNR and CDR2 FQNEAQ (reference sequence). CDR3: CASSQAIEGEKLFF. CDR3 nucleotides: TGCGCCAGCAGCCAGGCCATCGAAGGAGAAAAACTGTTTTTT.

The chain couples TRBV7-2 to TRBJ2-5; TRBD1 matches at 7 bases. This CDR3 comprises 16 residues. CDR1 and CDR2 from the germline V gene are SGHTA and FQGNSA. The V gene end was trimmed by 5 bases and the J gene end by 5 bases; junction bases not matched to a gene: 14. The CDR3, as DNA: TGTGCCAGCAGCCCCATGACAGGGCCCGCTTGGGAGACCCAGTACTTC. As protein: CASSPMTGPAWETQYF.

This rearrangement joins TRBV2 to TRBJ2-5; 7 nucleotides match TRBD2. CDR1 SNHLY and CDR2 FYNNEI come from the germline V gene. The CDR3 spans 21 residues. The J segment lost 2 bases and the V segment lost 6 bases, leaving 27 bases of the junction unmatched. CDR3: CASSLQPGLKLGSREQETQYF. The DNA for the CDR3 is TGTGCCAGCAGCCTACAACCGGGACTAAAATTGGGTAGCCGCGAGCAAGAGACCCAGTACTTC.

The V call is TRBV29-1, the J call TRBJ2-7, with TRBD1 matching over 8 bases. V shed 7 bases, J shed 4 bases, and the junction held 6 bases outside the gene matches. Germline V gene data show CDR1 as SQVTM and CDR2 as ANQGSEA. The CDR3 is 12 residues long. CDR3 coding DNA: TGCAGCGCCAAGGACAGGGCATACGAGCAGTACTTC. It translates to CSAKDRAYEQYF.

The CDR3 loop reads CASSEGGGARHF. The CDR3, as DNA: TGTGCCAGCAGTGAAGGGGGAGGGGCCCGACATTTT. The rearrangement joins TRBV6-1 to TRBJ1-5, with D maybe TRBD1 (5 bases). The V end lost 1 base, the J end lost 16 bases, and 14 bases lay between the germline ends. Germline CDR1 reads MNHNS; CDR2 reads SASEGT. CDR3 length: 12 amino acids.

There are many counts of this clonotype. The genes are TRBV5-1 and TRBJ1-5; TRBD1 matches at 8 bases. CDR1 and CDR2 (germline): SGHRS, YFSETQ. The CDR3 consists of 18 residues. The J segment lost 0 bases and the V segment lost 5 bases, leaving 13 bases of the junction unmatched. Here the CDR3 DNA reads TGCGCCAGCAGTAGGTGGCCTTTGGACAGGGATAGCAATCAGCCCCAGCATTTT. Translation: CASSRWPLDRDSNQPQHF. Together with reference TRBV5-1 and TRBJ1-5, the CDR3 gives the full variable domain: KAGVTQTPRYLIKTRGQQVTLSCSPISGHRSVSWYQQTPGQGLQFLFEYFSETQRNKGNFPGRFSGRQFSNSRSEMNVSTLELGDSALYLCASSRWPLDRDSNQPQHFGDGTRLSIL.

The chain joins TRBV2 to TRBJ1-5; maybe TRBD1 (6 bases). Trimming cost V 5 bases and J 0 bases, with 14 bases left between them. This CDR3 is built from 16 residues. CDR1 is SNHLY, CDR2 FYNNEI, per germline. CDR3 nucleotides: TGTGCCAGCAGTTACATAGACAGGCCTAGCAATCAGCCCCAGCATTTT. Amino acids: CASSYIDRPSNQPQHF.

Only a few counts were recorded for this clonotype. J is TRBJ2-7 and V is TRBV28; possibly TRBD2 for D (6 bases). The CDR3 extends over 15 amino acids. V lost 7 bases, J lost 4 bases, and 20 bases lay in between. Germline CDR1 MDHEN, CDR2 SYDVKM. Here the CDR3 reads CASTSTGTVPYEQYF. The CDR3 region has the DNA TGTGCCAGCACATCGACGGGGACTGTACCTTACGAGCAGTACTTC.

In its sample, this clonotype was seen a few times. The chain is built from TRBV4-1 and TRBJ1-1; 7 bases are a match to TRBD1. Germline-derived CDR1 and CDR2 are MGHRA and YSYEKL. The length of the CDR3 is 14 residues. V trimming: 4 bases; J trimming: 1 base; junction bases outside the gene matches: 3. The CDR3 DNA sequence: TGCGCCAGCAGCCGGGGACAGTCGAACACTGAAGCTTTCTTT. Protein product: CASSRGQSNTEAFF.